Listed below are T cell receptor beta chains from one sample, sequenced in a study of T cell responses to AZD1222 COVID-19 vaccine. The data were produced by immunoSEQ multiplex PCR, yet TCRdb's version contains in-frame clones alone and is incomplete. The sample records about 120,000 clones, roughly 87% being singletons. This material consisted of peripheral blood, taken on day 0 of AZD1222 vaccination. These receptors originate from an adult in good health. CDR3s include the opening cysteine and the closing phenylalanine or tryptophan. The D gene is left open where the match is weak. A clone size is listed for some rows: how often the clone was seen (once, few, many), or a class if it is expanded.

clone size: NA; CDR3 length: 13; D gene: NA; J gene: TRBJ1-3; V gene: TRBV2; CDR3 DNA: TGTGCCAGCAGTGTCAAGACTGGAAACACCATATATTTT; CDR3 protein: CASSVKTGNTIYF
clone size: NA; CDR3 length: 13; D gene: NA; J gene: TRBJ1-2; V gene: TRBV5-1; CDR3 DNA: TGCGCCAGCCGGGGAGCTCAGGAATATGGCTACACCTTC; CDR3 protein: CASRGAQEYGYTF
clone size: once; CDR3 length: 15; D gene: NA; J gene: TRBJ2-1; V gene: TRBV7-2; CDR3 DNA: TGTGCCAGCAGCTTAGGGGGACGATCCTACGATGAGCAGTTCTTC; CDR3 protein: CASSLGGRSYDEQFF
clone size: NA; CDR3 length: 14; D gene: TRBD1; J gene: TRBJ2-3; V gene: TRBV29-1; CDR3 DNA: TGCAGCGTTGTAACAGGGGATAGGACAGATACGCAGTATTTT; CDR3 protein: CSVVTGDRTDTQYF
clone size: NA; CDR3 length: 14; D gene: TRBD2; J gene: TRBJ2-4; V gene: TRBV11-3; CDR3 DNA: TGTGCCAGCAGCTCGACTAGCGGGGGTAACATTCAGTACTTC; CDR3 protein: CASSSTSGGNIQYF
clone size: NA; CDR3 length: 13; D gene: TRBD2; J gene: TRBJ2-1; V gene: TRBV27; CDR3 DNA: TGTGCCAGCAGGGGACTAGCTTGGGATGAGCAGTTCTTC; CDR3 protein: CASRGLAWDEQFF
clone size: few; CDR3 length: 13; D gene: NA; J gene: TRBJ1-2; V gene: TRBV9; CDR3 DNA: TGTGCCAGCAGCGCCGGACGAAACTATGGCTACACCTTC; CDR3 protein: CASSAGRNYGYTF
clone size: NA; CDR3 length: 12; D gene: TRBD1; J gene: TRBJ1-6; V gene: TRBV10-3; CDR3 DNA: TGTGCCATTGGGGACAGCAATTCACCCCTCCACTTT; CDR3 protein: CAIGDSNSPLHF
clone size: NA; CDR3 length: 15; D gene: TRBD1; J gene: TRBJ2-7; V gene: TRBV7-3; CDR3 DNA: TGTGCCAGCAGCTTGAACGGACAGGGGGCCTACGAGCAGTACTTC; CDR3 protein: CASSLNGQGAYEQYF
clone size: NA; CDR3 length: 13; D gene: NA; J gene: TRBJ1-1; V gene: TRBV29-1; CDR3 DNA: TGCAGCGGGGGGACGGTGAGGAACACTGAAGCTTTCTTT; CDR3 protein: CSGGTVRNTEAFF
clone size: NA; CDR3 length: 16; D gene: TRBD2; J gene: TRBJ2-1; V gene: TRBV2; CDR3 DNA: TGTGCCAGCAGTCTTTCAGCGGGGGGGTCATACAATGAGCAGTTCTTC; CDR3 protein: CASSLSAGGSYNEQFF
clone size: NA; CDR3 length: 13; D gene: NA; J gene: TRBJ1-2; V gene: TRBV6-5; CDR3 DNA: TGTGCCAGCAACGCAGGGCGTTCCTATGGCTACACCTTC; CDR3 protein: CASNAGRSYGYTF
clone size: NA; CDR3 length: 15; D gene: TRBD2; J gene: TRBJ2-3; V gene: TRBV28; CDR3 DNA: TGTGCCAGCAGTTTAGGGCTAGCGGGCACAGATACGCAGTATTTT; CDR3 protein: CASSLGLAGTDTQYF
clone size: NA; CDR3 length: 16; D gene: NA; J gene: TRBJ1-4; V gene: TRBV28; CDR3 DNA: TGTGCCAGCAGTTTACGGCAGACTGGGGGGGGTGAAAAACTGTTTTTT; CDR3 protein: CASSLRQTGGGEKLFF
clone size: many; CDR3 length: 14; D gene: NA; J gene: TRBJ2-1; V gene: TRBV14; CDR3 DNA: TGTGCCCCCCTGGCCCTTCGGTCCTACAATGAGCAGTTCTTC; CDR3 protein: CAPLALRSYNEQFF
clone size: NA; CDR3 length: 15; D gene: NA; J gene: TRBJ1-2; V gene: TRBV11-2; CDR3 DNA: TGTGCCAGCAGCCCCCGGGCAGTAGCTAACTATGGCTACACCTTC; CDR3 protein: CASSPRAVANYGYTF
clone size: NA; CDR3 length: 11; D gene: NA; J gene: TRBJ2-2; V gene: TRBV5-8; CDR3 DNA: TGTGCCACCAGGCAAACCGGGGAGCTGTTTTTT; CDR3 protein: CATRQTGELFF
clone size: NA; CDR3 length: 14; D gene: NA; J gene: TRBJ1-2; V gene: TRBV29-1; CDR3 DNA: TGCAGCGTCCCAAGGGCTAATCTTGGCTATGGCTACACCTTC; CDR3 protein: CSVPRANLGYGYTF
clone size: NA; CDR3 length: 13; D gene: NA; J gene: TRBJ2-2; V gene: TRBV11-2; CDR3 DNA: TGTGCCAGCACCCCCCCCGGGGCCGGGGAGCTGTTTTTT; CDR3 protein: CASTPPGAGELFF
clone size: NA; CDR3 length: 12; D gene: NA; J gene: TRBJ1-3; V gene: TRBV6-5; CDR3 DNA: TGTGCCAGCAGGAGTACAGGAAACACCATATATTTT; CDR3 protein: CASRSTGNTIYF
clone size: NA; CDR3 length: 13; D gene: NA; J gene: TRBJ1-1; V gene: TRBV5-4; CDR3 DNA: TGTGCCAGCAGCTTGGATGCGGGCGGGACTGCTTTCTTT; CDR3 protein: CASSLDAGGTAFF
clone size: NA; CDR3 length: 16; D gene: TRBD2; J gene: TRBJ2-1; V gene: TRBV3-1/TRBV3-2; CDR3 DNA: TGTGCCAGCAGCCGTCCTCAGGGCGGGAGTTCAAATGAGCAGTTCTTC; CDR3 protein: CASSRPQGGSSNEQFF
clone size: NA; CDR3 length: 11; D gene: NA; J gene: TRBJ1-3; V gene: TRBV9; CDR3 DNA: TGTGCCAGCAGCGTAGGGGACACCATATATTTT; CDR3 protein: CASSVGDTIYF
clone size: NA; CDR3 length: 15; D gene: NA; J gene: TRBJ2-7; V gene: TRBV27; CDR3 DNA: TGTGCCAGCAGCTTAGCGGGGACAGGTTCGTCCGAGCAGTACTTC; CDR3 protein: CASSLAGTGSSEQYF
clone size: NA; CDR3 length: 12; D gene: NA; J gene: TRBJ1-5; V gene: TRBV29-1; CDR3 DNA: TGCAGCGGAGGACAGCCAAATCAGCCCCAGCATTTT; CDR3 protein: CSGGQPNQPQHF
clone size: NA; CDR3 length: 16; D gene: TRBD1; J gene: TRBJ1-6; V gene: TRBV10-3; CDR3 DNA: TGTGCCATCAGTGACCTGGGACAGGGGAGTAATTCACCCCTCCACTTT; CDR3 protein: CAISDLGQGSNSPLHF
clone size: NA; CDR3 length: 13; D gene: NA; J gene: TRBJ1-4; V gene: TRBV30; CDR3 DNA: TGTGCCTGGAACCTGTACGGGGGTGAAAAACTGTTTTTT; CDR3 protein: CAWNLYGGEKLFF
clone size: NA; CDR3 length: 12; D gene: NA; J gene: TRBJ1-3; V gene: TRBV3-1/TRBV3-2; CDR3 DNA: TGTGCCAGCGAAGGCTCTGGAAACACCATATATTTT; CDR3 protein: CASEGSGNTIYF
clone size: once; CDR3 length: 13; D gene: NA; J gene: TRBJ2-7; V gene: TRBV12-3/TRBV12-4; CDR3 DNA: TGTGCCAGCAGTTCCCCTTTAAGCCACGAGCAGTACTTC; CDR3 protein: CASSSPLSHEQYF
clone size: NA; CDR3 length: 18; D gene: NA; J gene: TRBJ1-3; V gene: TRBV6-1; CDR3 DNA: TGTGCCAGCAGTGCTGTCAGTATAGTCCCAACCTCTGGAAACACCATATATTTT; CDR3 protein: CASSAVSIVPTSGNTIYF
clone size: NA; CDR3 length: 12; D gene: NA; J gene: TRBJ1-2; V gene: TRBV28; CDR3 DNA: TGTGCCAGCACCGGGGAGAGCTATGGCTACACCTTC; CDR3 protein: CASTGESYGYTF
clone size: NA; CDR3 length: 19; D gene: NA; J gene: TRBJ1-4; V gene: TRBV5-1; CDR3 DNA: TGCGCCAGCAGCTTGGCGGGCCTCCCAACGGCCGGTTCTAATGAAAAACTGTTTTTT; CDR3 protein: CASSLAGLPTAGSNEKLFF
clone size: NA; CDR3 length: 13; D gene: NA; J gene: TRBJ1-6; V gene: TRBV19; CDR3 DNA: TGTGCCAGTAGAAGGGATCTGGCTTCACCCCTCCACTTT; CDR3 protein: CASRRDLASPLHF
clone size: once; CDR3 length: 12; D gene: NA; J gene: TRBJ2-2; V gene: TRBV28; CDR3 DNA: TGTGCCAGCAGTATTAACACCGGGGAGCTGTTTTTT; CDR3 protein: CASSINTGELFF
clone size: NA; CDR3 length: 16; D gene: NA; J gene: TRBJ1-6; V gene: TRBV6-5; CDR3 DNA: TGTGCCAGCAGTTACCTCCCAGGGTCCGATAATTCACCCCTCCACTTT; CDR3 protein: CASSYLPGSDNSPLHF
clone size: NA; CDR3 length: 16; D gene: TRBD2; J gene: TRBJ2-2; V gene: TRBV7-9; CDR3 DNA: TGTGCCAGCAGCTCAAGACTAGCTGGAGACACCGGGGAGCTGTTTTTT; CDR3 protein: CASSSRLAGDTGELFF
clone size: NA; CDR3 length: 13; D gene: TRBD1; J gene: TRBJ1-2; V gene: TRBV2; CDR3 DNA: TGTGCCAGCAGGGGGGACAGGGTGGCTGGCTACACCTTC; CDR3 protein: CASRGDRVAGYTF
clone size: NA; CDR3 length: 15; D gene: NA; J gene: TRBJ1-3; V gene: TRBV6-5; CDR3 DNA: TGTGCCAGCAGCCTTCACAGTTCCTCTGGAAACACCATATATTTT; CDR3 protein: CASSLHSSSGNTIYF
clone size: NA; CDR3 length: 15; D gene: NA; J gene: TRBJ1-5; V gene: TRBV19; CDR3 DNA: TGTGCCAGTAGTATAGGCAGGGGAGACAATCAGCCCCAGCATTTT; CDR3 protein: CASSIGRGDNQPQHF
clone size: NA; CDR3 length: 16; D gene: TRBD1; J gene: TRBJ1-3; V gene: TRBV18; CDR3 DNA: TGTGCCAGCTCACCACAGGGGGCTGGTCATGGAAACACCATATATTTT; CDR3 protein: CASSPQGAGHGNTIYF
clone size: NA; CDR3 length: 12; D gene: NA; J gene: TRBJ1-6; V gene: TRBV9; CDR3 DNA: TGTGCCAGCAGCGGGGATAATTCACCCCTCCACTTT; CDR3 protein: CASSGDNSPLHF
clone size: NA; CDR3 length: 17; D gene: TRBD1; J gene: TRBJ2-2; V gene: TRBV7-2; CDR3 DNA: TGTGCCAGCAGCCTTCGTGGACAGGTCTTGAACACCGGGGAGCTGTTTTTT; CDR3 protein: CASSLRGQVLNTGELFF
clone size: NA; CDR3 length: 14; D gene: NA; J gene: TRBJ1-1; V gene: TRBV6-5; CDR3 DNA: TGTGCCAGCAGTTACTGGCGAGGTTCGGCTGAAGCTTTCTTT; CDR3 protein: CASSYWRGSAEAFF
clone size: once; CDR3 length: 15; D gene: NA; J gene: TRBJ2-2; V gene: TRBV5-1; CDR3 DNA: TGCGCCAGCAGCCACCATTCAGGGAACACCGGGGAGCTGTTTTTT; CDR3 protein: CASSHHSGNTGELFF
clone size: few; CDR3 length: 18; D gene: NA; J gene: TRBJ2-6; V gene: TRBV6-4; CDR3 DNA: TGTGCCAGCAGTGACTCTGGGGCGGGTCCCTCTGGGGCCAACGTCCTGACTTTC; CDR3 protein: CASSDSGAGPSGANVLTF
clone size: NA; CDR3 length: 15; D gene: TRBD1; J gene: TRBJ1-1; V gene: TRBV6-5; CDR3 DNA: TGTGCCAGCAGTTCTCCGGACAGGGGGCCGGGTAAAGCTTTCTTT; CDR3 protein: CASSSPDRGPGKAFF
clone size: NA; CDR3 length: 14; D gene: NA; J gene: TRBJ1-3; V gene: TRBV9; CDR3 DNA: TGTGCCAGCAGCGTAGACAGCTCTGGAAACACCATATATTTT; CDR3 protein: CASSVDSSGNTIYF
clone size: NA; CDR3 length: 13; D gene: NA; J gene: TRBJ1-2; V gene: TRBV6-1; CDR3 DNA: TGTGCCAGCAGTGAAAATCCGGACTATGGCTACACCTTC; CDR3 protein: CASSENPDYGYTF
clone size: once; CDR3 length: 14; D gene: NA; J gene: TRBJ1-2; V gene: TRBV5-1; CDR3 DNA: TGCGCCAGCAGCTCCGACAGTGGGGTGAGGAGCTACACCTTC; CDR3 protein: CASSSDSGVRSYTF
clone size: NA; CDR3 length: 11; D gene: NA; J gene: TRBJ1-2; V gene: TRBV14; CDR3 DNA: TGTGCCAGCAGCCAGGGCTATGGCTACACCTTC; CDR3 protein: CASSQGYGYTF
clone size: NA; CDR3 length: 17; D gene: NA; J gene: TRBJ2-2; V gene: TRBV21-1; CDR3 DNA: TGTGCGATTCAGACGCGGCGGAGCTCATCGAACACCGGGGAGCTGTTTTTT; CDR3 protein: CAIQTRRSSSNTGELFF
clone size: NA; CDR3 length: 12; D gene: NA; J gene: TRBJ1-6; V gene: TRBV12-3/TRBV12-4; CDR3 DNA: TGTGCCAGCAGTATGACGGATTCACCCCTCCACTTT; CDR3 protein: CASSMTDSPLHF
clone size: NA; CDR3 length: 16; D gene: NA; J gene: TRBJ1-4; V gene: TRBV28; CDR3 DNA: TGTGCCAGCAGCCACAGGGATTCGGCAACTAATGAAAAACTGTTTTTT; CDR3 protein: CASSHRDSATNEKLFF
clone size: few; CDR3 length: 17; D gene: TRBD2; J gene: TRBJ2-7; V gene: TRBV4-2; CDR3 DNA: TGTGCCAGCAGCCCAGATCTTCTAGCGGGAGGGCCGGCCGAGCAGTACTTC; CDR3 protein: CASSPDLLAGGPAEQYF
clone size: NA; CDR3 length: 15; D gene: TRBD1; J gene: TRBJ2-1; V gene: TRBV2; CDR3 DNA: TGTGCCAGCAGTGCAACAGGGGGAAGTTCAGGTGAGCAGTTCTTC; CDR3 protein: CASSATGGSSGEQFF
clone size: NA; CDR3 length: 15; D gene: NA; J gene: TRBJ2-2; V gene: TRBV29-1; CDR3 DNA: TGCAGCGTTGAAGTCACCGACTTGGACACCGGGGAGCTGTTTTTT; CDR3 protein: CSVEVTDLDTGELFF
clone size: once; CDR3 length: 19; D gene: TRBD2; J gene: TRBJ2-3; V gene: TRBV18; CDR3 DNA: TGTGCCAGCTCACCACCGACTGATAAGGGACTAGCGGAAGCAGATACGCAGTATTTT; CDR3 protein: CASSPPTDKGLAEADTQYF
clone size: NA; CDR3 length: 14; D gene: NA; J gene: TRBJ2-7; V gene: TRBV10-3; CDR3 DNA: TGTGCCATCAGTGACCGGGACACATCCTACGAGCAGTACTTC; CDR3 protein: CAISDRDTSYEQYF